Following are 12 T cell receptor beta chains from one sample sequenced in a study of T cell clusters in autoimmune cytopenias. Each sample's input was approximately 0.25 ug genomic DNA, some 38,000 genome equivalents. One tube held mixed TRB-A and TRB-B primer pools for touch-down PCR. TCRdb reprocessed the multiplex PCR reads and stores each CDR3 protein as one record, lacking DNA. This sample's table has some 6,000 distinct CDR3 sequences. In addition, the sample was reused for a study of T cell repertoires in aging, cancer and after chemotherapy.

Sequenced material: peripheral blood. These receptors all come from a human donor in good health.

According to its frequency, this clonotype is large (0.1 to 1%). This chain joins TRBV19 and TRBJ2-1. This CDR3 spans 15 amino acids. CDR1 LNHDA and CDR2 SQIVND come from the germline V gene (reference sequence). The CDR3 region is CASSISHGVYNEQFF. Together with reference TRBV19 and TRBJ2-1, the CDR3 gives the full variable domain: DGGITQSPKYLFRKEGQNVTLSCEQNLNHDAMYWYRQDPGQGLRLIYYSQIVNDFQKGDIAEGYSVSREKKESFPLTVTSAQKNPTAFYLCASSISHGVYNEQFFGPGTRLTVL.

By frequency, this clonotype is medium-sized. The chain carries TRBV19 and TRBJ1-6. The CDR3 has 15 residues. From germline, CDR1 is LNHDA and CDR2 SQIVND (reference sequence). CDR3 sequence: CASSTESSYNSPLHF.

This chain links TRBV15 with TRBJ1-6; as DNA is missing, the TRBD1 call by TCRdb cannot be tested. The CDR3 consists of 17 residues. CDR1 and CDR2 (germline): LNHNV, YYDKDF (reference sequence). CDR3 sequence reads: CATSRETGGLVGSPLHF.

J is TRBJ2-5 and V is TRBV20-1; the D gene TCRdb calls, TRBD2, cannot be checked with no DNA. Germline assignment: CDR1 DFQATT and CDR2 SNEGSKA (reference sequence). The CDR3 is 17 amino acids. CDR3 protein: CSARVASGGSPGGTQYF.

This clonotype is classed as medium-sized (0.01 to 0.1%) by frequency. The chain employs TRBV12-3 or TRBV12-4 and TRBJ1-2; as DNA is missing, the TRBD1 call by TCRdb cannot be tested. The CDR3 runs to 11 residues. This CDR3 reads CASSSREGYTF.

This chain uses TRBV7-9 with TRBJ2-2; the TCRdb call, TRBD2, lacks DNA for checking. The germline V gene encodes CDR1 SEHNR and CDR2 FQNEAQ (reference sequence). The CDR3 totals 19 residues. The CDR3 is CASSYPSHSEDTNTGELFF.

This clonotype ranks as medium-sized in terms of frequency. The CDR3 sequence: CASSPRGANSPLHF. The chain employs TRBV27 and TRBJ1-6; the TCRdb D gene call, TRBD1, has no DNA to confirm it. CDR3 length: 14 residues. Germline assignment: CDR1 MNHEY and CDR2 SMNVEV (reference sequence).

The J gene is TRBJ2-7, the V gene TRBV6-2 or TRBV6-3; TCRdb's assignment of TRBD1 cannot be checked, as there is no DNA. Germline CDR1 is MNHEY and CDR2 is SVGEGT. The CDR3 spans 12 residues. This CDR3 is CASSPLRKEQYF.

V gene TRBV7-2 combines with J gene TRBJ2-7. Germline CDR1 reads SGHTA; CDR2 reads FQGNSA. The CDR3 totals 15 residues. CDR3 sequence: CASSLLLGTVYEQYF.

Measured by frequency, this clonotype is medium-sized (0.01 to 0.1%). The CDR3: CASGRTDGYTF. The rearrangement uses TRBV6-1 and TRBJ1-2. CDR3 length: 11 amino acids. Germline CDR1 MNHNS, CDR2 SASEGT.

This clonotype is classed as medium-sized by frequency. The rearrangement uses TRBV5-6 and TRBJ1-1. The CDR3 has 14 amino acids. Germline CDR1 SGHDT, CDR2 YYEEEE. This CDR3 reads CASSWAPVGTEAFF.

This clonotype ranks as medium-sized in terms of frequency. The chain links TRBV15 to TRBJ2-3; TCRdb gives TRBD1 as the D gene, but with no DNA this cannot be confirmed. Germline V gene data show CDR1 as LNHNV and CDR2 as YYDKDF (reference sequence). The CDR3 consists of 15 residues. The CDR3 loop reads CATSRDGAGGDTQYF.